These 11 T cell receptor beta chains came from one sample sequenced in a study of CD4 T cells in relation to SARS-CoV-2 and coronaviruses. The unexposed donors gave CD4+ T cells in about 2010-2018, prior to COVID-19. Isolation of CD4+ T cells took place after roughly nine days in culture. These TCRs' antigens remain unknown. Generated by immunoSEQ multiplex PCR, the TCRdb table keeps only in-frame clones and is missing some. The sample carries more than 25,000 clones, around 72% recorded once. Sequenced sample: CD4+ T cells from PBMCs, cultured in vitro. These receptors all stem from a human donor in good health.

The chain employs TRBV5-5 and TRBJ2-7; 12 positions agree with TRBD2. With V trimmed by 3 bases and J by 4 bases, 20 bases remained unmatched. There are 20 residues in the CDR3. Germline V gives CDR1 SGHKS, CDR2 YYEKEE (reference sequence). The CDR3 here is CASSSFVYPALAGGKYEQYF. The CDR3, as DNA: TGTGCCAGCAGCTCCTTTGTTTATCCGGCACTAGCGGGAGGAAAATACGAGCAGTACTTC.

V is TRBV19 and J is TRBJ1-5; a weak D match, TRBD1 (5 bases). The V end was cut by 8 bases, the J end by 7 bases, with 15 bases between. Germline-derived CDR1 and CDR2 are LNHDA and SQIVND (reference sequence). CDR3 size: 13 residues. The CDR3 region is CASLGGGIQPQHF. For the CDR3, the DNA is TGTGCCAGTTTGGGTGGGGGGATCCAGCCCCAGCATTTT.

V usage is TRBV9 and J usage is TRBJ2-1, with TRBD2 matching 8 bases. Germline V gene sequence: CDR1 SGDLS, CDR2 YYNGEE. With 0 bases clipped from V and 4 bases from J, the junction kept 3 bases outside the gene matches. CDR3 length: 15 amino acids. The CDR3 nucleotides are TGTGCCAGCAGCGTAGGTCTAGCGGGTTACAATGAGCAGTTCTTC. Translation: CASSVGLAGYNEQFF.

V is TRBV13 and J is TRBJ2-3; no reliable D call. V was clipped by 4 bases and J by 1 base, with 3 bases between them. The CDR3 runs to 12 residues. Germline V CDR1 and CDR2: PRHDT, FYEKMQ (reference sequence). CDR3 in DNA: TGTGCCAGCAGCTCACGCACAGATACGCAGTATTTT. Protein: CASSSRTDTQYF.

There are a few counts of this clone. The CDR3: CASREGPYNEQFF. CDR3 sequence (DNA): TGTGCCAGTAGGGAAGGCCCCTACAATGAGCAGTTCTTC. This chain joins TRBV19 and TRBJ2-1; the D is unclear. V dropped 6 bases and J dropped 2 bases, with 8 bases sitting between them. This CDR3 comprises 13 residues. CDR1 LNHDA and CDR2 SQIVND come from the germline V gene (reference sequence). Supplemented by reference TRBV19 and TRBJ2-1, the full variable domain reads DGGITQSPKYLFRKEGQNVTLSCEQNLNHDAMYWYRQDPGQGLRLIYYSQIVNDFQKGDIAEGYSVSREKKESFPLTVTSAQKNPTAFYLCASREGPYNEQFFGPGTRLTVL.

The chain has TRBV2 and TRBJ1-6, with 8 bases identical to TRBD1. The CDR3 extends over 17 amino acids. The J segment lost 0 bases and the V segment lost 6 bases, leaving 7 bases of the junction unmatched. Germline-derived CDR1 and CDR2 are SNHLY and FYNNEI. For the CDR3, the DNA is TGTGCCAGCAGAGACCGGGACAGGAGCTCCTATAATTCACCCCTCCACTTT. Translating it yields CASRDRDRSSYNSPLHF. The full variable domain, completed using reference TRBV2 and TRBJ1-6, is EPEVTQTPSHQVTQMGQEVILRCVPISNHLYFYWYRQILGQKVEFLVSFYNNEISEKSEIFDDQFSVERPDGSNFTLKIRSTKLEDSAMYFCASRDRDRSSYNSPLHFGNGTRLTVT.

This clone was found a few times. The chain's CDR3 is CASSPTEALREAFF. CDR3 bases: TGTGCCAGCAGCCCCACGGAGGCACTAAGGGAGGCTTTCTTT. The J gene is TRBJ1-1, the V gene TRBV5-5; D remains unclear. The CDR3 sequence is 14 residues long. V lost 4 bases to trimming and J lost 11 bases, with 21 bases between them. The germline V gene encodes CDR1 SGHKS and CDR2 YYEKEE (reference sequence).

There are a few counts of this clone. The rearrangement links TRBV11-3 to TRBJ2-2, with TRBD2 identical over 10 bases. CDR3 length: 16 residues. The V gene's germline CDR1 is SGHNT and CDR2 YENEEA. The junction had 7 bases not matched to a gene; V was cut back by 6 bases and J by 3 bases. The CDR3 loop reads CASSKATSGDTGELFF. The CDR3 DNA is TGTGCCAGCAGTAAAGCTACTAGCGGGGACACCGGGGAGCTGTTTTTT. The whole variable domain, remainder taken from reference TRBV11-3 and TRBJ2-2, is EAGVVQSPRYKIIEKKQPVAFWCNPISGHNTLYWYLQNLGQGPELLIRYENEEAVDDSQLPKDRFSAERLKGVDSTLKIQPAELGDSAVYLCASSKATSGDTGELFFGEGSRLTVL.

The V gene is TRBV5-1, the J gene TRBJ2-3; D call uncertain. V was clipped by 3 bases and J by 3 bases, with 8 bases between them. This CDR3 region has 13 residues. Germline values: CDR1 SGHRS, CDR2 YFSETQ. This chain's CDR3 is CASSSGTTDTQYF. In DNA, the CDR3 is TGCGCCAGCAGCTCAGGAACAACAGATACGCAGTATTTT.

The chain carries TRBV11-2 and TRBJ1-1; no clear D gene. Germline V gives CDR1 SGHAT, CDR2 FQNNGV. Trimming shortened V by 8 bases and J by 0 bases, and 16 bases separated the two germline ends. The CDR3 runs 15 residues. The CDR3 reads CASGLTEPVNTEAFF. CDR3 coding DNA: TGTGCCAGCGGATTGACGGAGCCGGTGAACACTGAAGCTTTCTTT.

The chain employs TRBV25-1 and TRBJ2-5; D might be TRBD2 (5 bases). The CDR3 length is 15 residues. Germline CDR1 MGHDK, CDR2 SYGVNS. V was pared by 3 bases and J by 2 bases, with 13 bases between. CDR3 in amino acids: CASSETTLAQETQYF. The CDR3 nucleotides are TGTGCCAGCAGTGAGACTACCTTGGCGCAAGAGACCCAGTACTTC.